This TCR beta chain was captured by sequencing in a study of T cell responses to AZD1222 COVID-19 vaccine. The CDR3 is 12 amino acids. Trimming pared 2 bases from V and 5 bases from J, leaving 6 bases between. Profiling relied on immunoSEQ multiplex PCR, and the TCRdb table lists in-frame clones only, not all of them. In the table there are around 130,000 clones, about 93% of which are singletons. To note about this clone: Its antigen is not identified.

Study-level points and caveats: It should be noted that donors were predominantly white British and more often female, and clonal diversity was possibly underestimated.

The clonotype originates from an adult in good health. The chain couples TRBV12-3 or TRBV12-4 to TRBJ1-2, with unresolved D. Sample: peripheral blood, taken on day 0 of AZD1222 vaccination. The CDR3 protein is CASSLIGYGYTF. CDR3 in DNA: TGTGCCAGCAGTTTAATTGGGTATGGCTACACCTTC.